Below, 21 T cell receptor beta chains from the same sample are listed, as sequenced in a study of technical replicates of blood from a handful of donors. Assay used: immunoSEQ multiplex PCR; TCRdb lists only in-frame clones, some missing. Here the sample spans about 81,000 clones, around 96% being singletons. Sequences were obtained from T cells isolated from PBMCs. These receptors came from a human donor in good health.

This rearrangement joins TRBV29-1 to TRBJ2-1; 8 bases agree with TRBD2. The ends lost 6 bases at V and 3 bases at J; junction bases unmatched: 7. Germline CDR1 reads SQVTM; CDR2 reads ANQGSEA. The CDR3 is 14 residues long. The DNA for the CDR3 is TGCAGCGTCCGAAGGACTAGCAACTACAATGAGCAGTTCTTC. It encodes CSVRRTSNYNEQFF.

The chain couples TRBV11-3 to TRBJ2-3; no definite D call. In germline, CDR1 is SGHNT, CDR2 YENEEA. V lost 0 bases to trimming and J lost 4 bases, with 5 bases between them. The CDR3 runs 13 residues. The CDR3 spells CASSLDRADTQYF. The CDR3 DNA reads TGTGCCAGCAGCTTAGATCGGGCAGATACGCAGTATTTT. Drawing the rest from reference TRBV11-3 and TRBJ2-3, the complete variable domain is EAGVVQSPRYKIIEKKQPVAFWCNPISGHNTLYWYLQNLGQGPELLIRYENEEAVDDSQLPKDRFSAERLKGVDSTLKIQPAELGDSAVYLCASSLDRADTQYFGPGTRLTVL.

The chain carries TRBV15 and TRBJ1-1, with TRBD1 as a possible D gene (5 bases). Germline V gene data show CDR1 as LNHNV and CDR2 as YYDKDF (reference sequence). Trimming removed 4 bases at V and 7 bases at J, with 31 bases between. The CDR3 contains 19 residues. The CDR3 sequence: CATSNWRAGKTVGRGEAFF. In DNA form, the CDR3 reads TGTGCCACCAGCAACTGGAGAGCAGGGAAAACGGTCGGTCGTGGTGAAGCTTTCTTT. The whole variable domain, remainder taken from reference TRBV15 and TRBJ1-1, is DAMVIQNPRYQVTQFGKPVTLSCSQTLNHNVMYWYQQKSSQAPKLLFHYYDKDFNNEADTPDNFQSRRPNTSFCFLDIRSPGLGDTAMYLCATSNWRAGKTVGRGEAFFGQGTRLTVV.

The chain carries TRBV6-5 and TRBJ2-7; a weak D match, TRBD1 (5 bases). CDR1 is MNHEY and CDR2 is SVGAGI in the germline V gene. The CDR3 is made up of 15 amino acids. Trimming shortened V by 0 bases and J by 4 bases, and 13 bases separated the two germline ends. The CDR3 bases are TGTGCCAGCAGTTACTCAGGGGTGCCGATATACGAGCAGTACTTC. It encodes CASSYSGVPIYEQYF.

This chain uses TRBV14 with TRBJ2-5; the D is unclear. V was pared by 6 bases and J by 5 bases, with 19 bases between. The CDR3 is 15 residues long. Germline-derived CDR1 and CDR2 are SGHDN and FVKESK. The CDR3 protein is CASSPYYRTRETQYF. CDR3 nucleotide sequence: TGTGCCAGCAGTCCCTACTATCGAACCCGGGAGACCCAGTACTTC.

This chain uses TRBV7-9 with TRBJ2-3; 10 bases align to TRBD2. V dropped 3 bases and J dropped 2; count of bases not matched to a gene: 5. CDR1 is SEHNR, CDR2 FQNEAQ, per germline (reference sequence). The length of the CDR3 is 16 residues. CDR3 nucleotide sequence: TGTGCCAGCAGCTTCCTCCTAGCGGGAGACACAGATACGCAGTATTTT. It codes for CASSFLLAGDTDTQYF. The full variable domain, its missing parts supplied by reference TRBV7-9 and TRBJ2-3, is DTGVSQNPRHKITKRGQNVTFRCDPISEHNRLYWYRQTLGQGPEFLTYFQNEAQLEKSRLLSDRFSAERPKGSFSTLEIQRTEQGDSAMYLCASSFLLAGDTDTQYFGPGTRLTVL.

This chain links TRBV10-3 with TRBJ2-1; D remains ambiguous. Germline CDR1 reads ENHRY; CDR2 reads SYGVKD. Deletions cut 4 bases from V and 4 bases from J, with 14 bases between. This CDR3 is 15 amino acids long. The DNA for the CDR3 is TGTGCCATCAGTGGGCGTGGGCAGTTATACAATGAGCAGTTCTTC. Translated, it gives CAISGRGQLYNEQFF.

The chain carries TRBV19 and TRBJ2-3; D ambiguous. Looked up from germline, CDR1 is LNHDA and CDR2 is SQIVND (reference sequence). There are 12 residues in the CDR3. The V end was cut by 4 bases, the J end by 5 bases, with 7 bases between. The CDR3 region is CASSTNLDTQYF. In DNA form, the CDR3 reads TGTGCCAGTAGTACGAACTTAGATACGCAGTATTTT. Full variable domain (missing parts from reference TRBV19 and TRBJ2-3): DGGITQSPKYLFRKEGQNVTLSCEQNLNHDAMYWYRQDPGQGLRLIYYSQIVNDFQKGDIAEGYSVSREKKESFPLTVTSAQKNPTAFYLCASSTNLDTQYFGPGTRLTVL.

V usage is TRBV15 and J usage is TRBJ1-3; D uncertain. The germline V gene encodes CDR1 LNHNV and CDR2 YYDKDF (reference sequence). The CDR3 is made up of 12 amino acids. V was pared by 4 bases and J by 7 bases, with 8 bases between. The CDR3 DNA reads TGTGCCACCAGCAATGACGGGAACACCATATATTTT. Amino acid sequence: CATSNDGNTIYF.

The chain uses TRBV27 and TRBJ2-3; possibly TRBD2 for D (6 bases). The CDR3 length is 15 residues. Looked up from germline, CDR1 is MNHEY and CDR2 is SMNVEV (reference sequence). V gave up 2 bases and J gave up 4 bases, with 13 bases separating them. The DNA for the CDR3 is TGTGCCAGCAGTTTAGGTACCGGGGGTTCAGATACGCAGTATTTT. Amino acids: CASSLGTGGSDTQYF.

The chain employs TRBV28 and TRBJ2-3, with D maybe TRBD1 (6 bases). The CDR3 runs to 16 residues. The germline V and J ends were trimmed by 6 bases and 2 bases, with 18 bases remaining between them. From germline, CDR1 is MDHEN and CDR2 SYDVKM. DNA of the CDR3: TGTGCCAGCAGCTCCCCCCACAGGGAGATCACAGATACGCAGTATTTT. Amino acid sequence: CASSSPHREITDTQYF.

This chain joins TRBV30 and TRBJ2-1; tentative D call: TRBD1 (6 bases). Trimming cost V 8 bases and J 12 bases, with 17 bases left between them. The CDR3 loop spans 11 amino acids. CDR1 and CDR2 from the germline V gene are GTSNPN and SVGIG (reference sequence). CDR3 sequence (DNA): TGTGCCAGCAAACTGGGGACACTGCAGTTCTTC. This encodes CASKLGTLQFF.

The chain employs TRBV29-1 and TRBJ1-2; D is unclear. CDR1 and CDR2 (germline): SQVTM, ANQGSEA. CDR3 length equals 13 residues. Between the trimmed V and J ends, which lost 3 bases and 4 bases, there was a span of 12 bases. This CDR3 reads CSVDEREGYGYTF. The CDR3 DNA sequence: TGCAGCGTTGACGAGAGGGAGGGCTATGGCTACACCTTC.

This sequence joins TRBV11-2 and TRBJ2-7; TRBD1 matches at 11 bases. Germline-derived CDR1 and CDR2 are SGHAT and FQNNGV. J lost 6 bases, V lost 4 bases, and 2 bases had no gene match. The CDR3 contains 13 residues. DNA for the CDR3: TGTGCCAGCAGCTCGGACAGGGGGCGCGAGCAGTACTTC. Its translation is CASSSDRGREQYF.

V usage is TRBV10-3 and J usage is TRBJ1-1; the match to TRBD1 covers 10 bases. Germline V lookup: CDR1 ENHRY, CDR2 SYGVKD. There are 15 residues in the CDR3. The J segment lost 4 bases and the V segment lost 1 base, leaving 3 bases of the junction unmatched. The CDR3 is CAISEWGQGTTEAFF. In nucleotides, the CDR3 is TGTGCCATCAGTGAGTGGGGACAGGGGACCACTGAAGCTTTCTTT.

This sequence joins TRBV19 and TRBJ2-7; D gene uncertain. This CDR3 has 17 amino acids. V was trimmed by 1 base and J by 1 base, leaving 17 bases between them. Per germline, CDR1 LNHDA and CDR2 SQIVND (reference sequence). Here the CDR3 DNA reads TGTGCCAGTAGTATAGGCTCCTTGGCAGGTCCATCCTACGAGCAGTACTTC. It encodes CASSIGSLAGPSYEQYF.

The chain employs TRBV7-9 and TRBJ1-1; 8 bases are shared with TRBD1. The CDR3 is 16 amino acids. CDR1 and CDR2 (germline): SEHNR, FQNEAQ (reference sequence). V dropped 5 bases and J dropped 0; count of bases not matched to a gene: 8. The CDR3 DNA follows: TGTGCCAGCAGCCACATCGGACAGGGATTGAACACTGAAGCTTTCTTT. This translates into CASSHIGQGLNTEAFF. Complete variable domain (other parts from reference TRBV7-9 and TRBJ1-1): DTGVSQNPRHKITKRGQNVTFRCDPISEHNRLYWYRQTLGQGPEFLTYFQNEAQLEKSRLLSDRFSAERPKGSFSTLEIQRTEQGDSAMYLCASSHIGQGLNTEAFFGQGTRLTVV.

This clone was seen only once. In nucleotides, the CDR3 is TGCGCCAGCAGCCAATTGGGTCAGGGAAACAATGAGCAGTTCTTC. It specifies CASSQLGQGNNEQFF. The chain combines TRBV4-1 with TRBJ2-1; D might be TRBD1 (5 bases). The CDR3 totals 15 residues. CDR1 and CDR2 from the germline V gene are MGHRA and YSYEKL. V lost 2 bases and J lost 5, with 13 bases in between.

The chain couples TRBV28 to TRBJ1-1; 8 bases align to TRBD1. The CDR3 extends over 15 amino acids. The V and J ends lost 5 bases and 4 bases, in that order; junction bases with no gene match: 9. Germline CDR1 MDHEN, CDR2 SYDVKM. DNA for the CDR3: TGTGCCAGCAGTCCGTTACAGGGGGAGAGCACTGAAGCTTTCTTT. Residues: CASSPLQGESTEAFF.

CDR3 loop: CASSLGGNTGELFF. CDR3 bases: TGTGCCAGCAGTTTAGGAGGGAACACCGGGGAGCTGTTTTTT. The J gene is TRBJ2-2, the V gene TRBV28; D might be TRBD2 (5 bases). The CDR3 is 14 amino acids. V shed 2 bases and J shed 1 base, with 5 bases lying between them. CDR1 and CDR2 (germline): MDHEN, SYDVKM.

The CDR3 loop is CASSLFVGEETQYF. The CDR3 nucleotides are TGTGCCAGCAGCTTATTTGTAGGAGAAGAGACCCAGTACTTC. The chain couples TRBV7-3 to TRBJ2-5; unclear D gene. V was cut by 2 bases and J by 3 bases, with 10 bases left in between. The CDR3 totals 14 residues. CDR1 is SGHTA, CDR2 FQGTGA, per germline.